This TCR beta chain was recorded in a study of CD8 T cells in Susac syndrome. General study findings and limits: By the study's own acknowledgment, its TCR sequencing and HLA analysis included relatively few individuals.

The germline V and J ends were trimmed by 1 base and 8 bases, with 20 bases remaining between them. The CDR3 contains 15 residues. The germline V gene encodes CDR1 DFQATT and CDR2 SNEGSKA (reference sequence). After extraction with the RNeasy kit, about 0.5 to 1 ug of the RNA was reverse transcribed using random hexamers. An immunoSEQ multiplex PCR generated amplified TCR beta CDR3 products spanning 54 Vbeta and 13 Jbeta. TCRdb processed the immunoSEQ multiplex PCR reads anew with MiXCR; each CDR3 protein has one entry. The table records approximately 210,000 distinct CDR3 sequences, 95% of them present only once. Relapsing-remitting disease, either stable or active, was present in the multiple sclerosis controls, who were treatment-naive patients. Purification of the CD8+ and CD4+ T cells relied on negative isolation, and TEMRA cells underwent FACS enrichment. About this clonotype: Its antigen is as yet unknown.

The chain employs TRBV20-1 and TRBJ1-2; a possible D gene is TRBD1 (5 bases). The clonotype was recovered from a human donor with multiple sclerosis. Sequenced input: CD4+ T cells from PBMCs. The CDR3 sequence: CSARGVRGEVWGYTF. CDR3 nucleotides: TGCAGTGCTAGAGGCGTAAGGGGAGAAGTATGGGGCTACACCTTC.